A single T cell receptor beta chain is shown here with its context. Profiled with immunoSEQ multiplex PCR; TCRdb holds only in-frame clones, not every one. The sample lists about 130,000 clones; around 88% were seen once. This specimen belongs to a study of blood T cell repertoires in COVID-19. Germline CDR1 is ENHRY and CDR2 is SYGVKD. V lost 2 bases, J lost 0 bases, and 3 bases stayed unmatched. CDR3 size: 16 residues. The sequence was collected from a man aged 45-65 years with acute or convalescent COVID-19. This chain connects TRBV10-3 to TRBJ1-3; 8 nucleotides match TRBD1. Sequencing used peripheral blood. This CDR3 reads CAISEQGATSGNTIYF. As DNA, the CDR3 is TGTGCCATCAGTGAGCAGGGGGCGACCTCTGGAAACACCATATATTTT.